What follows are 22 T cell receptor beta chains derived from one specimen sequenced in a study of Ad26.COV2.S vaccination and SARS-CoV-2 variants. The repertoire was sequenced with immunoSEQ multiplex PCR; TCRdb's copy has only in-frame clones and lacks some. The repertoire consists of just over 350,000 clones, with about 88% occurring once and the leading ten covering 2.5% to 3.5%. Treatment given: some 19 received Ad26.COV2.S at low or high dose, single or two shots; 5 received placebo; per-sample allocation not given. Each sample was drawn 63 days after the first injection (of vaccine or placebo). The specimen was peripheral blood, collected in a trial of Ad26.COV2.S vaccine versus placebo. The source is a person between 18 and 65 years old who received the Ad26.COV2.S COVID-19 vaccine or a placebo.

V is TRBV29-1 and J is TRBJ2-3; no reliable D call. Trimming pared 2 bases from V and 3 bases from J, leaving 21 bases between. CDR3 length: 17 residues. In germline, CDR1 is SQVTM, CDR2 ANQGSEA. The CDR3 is CSVESVLTSGETDTQYF. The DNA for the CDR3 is TGCAGCGTTGAATCGGTGCTCACCTCTGGGGAAACAGATACGCAGTATTTT.

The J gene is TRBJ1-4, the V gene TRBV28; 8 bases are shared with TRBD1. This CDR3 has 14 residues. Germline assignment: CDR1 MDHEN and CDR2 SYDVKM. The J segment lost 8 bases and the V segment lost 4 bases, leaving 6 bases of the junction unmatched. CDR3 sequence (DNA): TGTGCCAGCAGTTCGGGACAGGTTCAAGAAAAACTGTTTTTT. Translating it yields CASSSGQVQEKLFF.

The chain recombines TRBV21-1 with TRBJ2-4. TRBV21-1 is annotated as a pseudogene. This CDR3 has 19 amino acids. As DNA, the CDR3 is TGTGCCAGCAGCACCGACAGGGAGGGCCCAGGCGTAGCCAAAAACATTCAGTACTTC. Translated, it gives CASSTDREGPGVAKNIQYF.

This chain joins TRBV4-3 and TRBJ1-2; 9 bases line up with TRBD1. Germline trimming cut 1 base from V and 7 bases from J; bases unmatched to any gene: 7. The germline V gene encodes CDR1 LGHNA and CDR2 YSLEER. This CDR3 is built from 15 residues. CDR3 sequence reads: CASSQVRTGESGYTF. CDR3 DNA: TGCGCCAGCAGCCAAGTAAGGACAGGGGAAAGTGGCTACACCTTC.

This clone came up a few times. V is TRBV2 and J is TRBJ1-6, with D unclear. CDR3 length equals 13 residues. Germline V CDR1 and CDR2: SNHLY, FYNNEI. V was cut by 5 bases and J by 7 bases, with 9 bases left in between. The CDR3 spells CASSPTVNSPLHF. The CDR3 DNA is TGTGCCAGCAGTCCAACAGTGAATTCACCCCTCCACTTT.

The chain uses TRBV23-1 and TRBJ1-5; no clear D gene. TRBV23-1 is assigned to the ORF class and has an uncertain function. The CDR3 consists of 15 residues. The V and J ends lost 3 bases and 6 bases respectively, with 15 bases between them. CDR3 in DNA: TGCGCCAGCAGTCATTCCCTTGTGGCCCCTCAGCCCCAGCATTTT. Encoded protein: CASSHSLVAPQPQHF.

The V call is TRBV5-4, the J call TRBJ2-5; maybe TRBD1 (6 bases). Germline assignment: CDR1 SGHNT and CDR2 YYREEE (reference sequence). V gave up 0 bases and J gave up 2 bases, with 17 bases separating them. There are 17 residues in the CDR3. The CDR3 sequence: CASSLAQAWTEQETQYF. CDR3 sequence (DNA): TGTGCCAGCAGCTTGGCCCAGGCCTGGACAGAGCAAGAGACCCAGTACTTC. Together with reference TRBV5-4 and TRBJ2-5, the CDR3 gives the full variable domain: ETGVTQSPTHLIKTRGQQVTLRCSSQSGHNTVSWYQQALGQGPQFIFQYYREEENGRGNFPPRFSGLQFPNYSSELNVNALELDDSALYLCASSLAQAWTEQETQYFGPGTRLLVL.

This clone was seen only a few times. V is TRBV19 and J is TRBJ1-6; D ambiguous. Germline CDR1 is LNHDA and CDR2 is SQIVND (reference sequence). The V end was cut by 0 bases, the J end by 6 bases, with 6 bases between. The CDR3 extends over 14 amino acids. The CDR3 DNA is TGTGCCAGTAGTATAGACGGGCTTAATTCACCCCTCCACTTT. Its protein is CASSIDGLNSPLHF.

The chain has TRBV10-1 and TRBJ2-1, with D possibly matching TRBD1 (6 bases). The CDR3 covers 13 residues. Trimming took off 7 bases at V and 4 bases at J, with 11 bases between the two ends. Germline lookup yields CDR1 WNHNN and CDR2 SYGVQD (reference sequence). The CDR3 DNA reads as TGCGCCAGCATTGCAGGGGCATACAATGAGCAGTTCTTC. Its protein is CASIAGAYNEQFF.

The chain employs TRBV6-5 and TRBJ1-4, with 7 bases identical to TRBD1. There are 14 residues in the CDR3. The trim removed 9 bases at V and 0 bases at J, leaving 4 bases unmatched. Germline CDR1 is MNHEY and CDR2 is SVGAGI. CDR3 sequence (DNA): TGTGCCAGTGGACAGGACGCAACTAATGAAAAACTGTTTTTT. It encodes CASGQDATNEKLFF.

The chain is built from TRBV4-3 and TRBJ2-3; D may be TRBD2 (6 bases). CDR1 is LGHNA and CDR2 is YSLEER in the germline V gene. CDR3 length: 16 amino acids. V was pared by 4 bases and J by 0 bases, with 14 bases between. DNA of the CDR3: TGCGCCAGCAGCCCAGTAGCGGACTCTAGCACAGATACGCAGTATTTT. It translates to CASSPVADSSTDTQYF.

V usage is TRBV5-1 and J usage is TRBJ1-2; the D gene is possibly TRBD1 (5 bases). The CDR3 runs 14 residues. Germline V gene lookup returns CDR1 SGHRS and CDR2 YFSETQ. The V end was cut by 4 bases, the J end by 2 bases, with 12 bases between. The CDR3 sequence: CASSTREGNYGYTF. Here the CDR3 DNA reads TGCGCCAGCAGCACCCGGGAGGGGAACTATGGCTACACCTTC.

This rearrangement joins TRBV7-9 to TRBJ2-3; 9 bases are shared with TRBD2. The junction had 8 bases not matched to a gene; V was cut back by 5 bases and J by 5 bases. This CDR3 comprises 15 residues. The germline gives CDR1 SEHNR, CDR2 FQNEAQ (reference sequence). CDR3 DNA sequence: TGTGCCAGCAGCCGACTAGCGGAAGACGGAGATACGCAGTATTTT. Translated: CASSRLAEDGDTQYF.

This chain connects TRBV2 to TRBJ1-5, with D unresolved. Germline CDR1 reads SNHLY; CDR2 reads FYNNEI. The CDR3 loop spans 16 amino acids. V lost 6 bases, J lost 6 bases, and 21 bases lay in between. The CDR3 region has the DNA TGTGCCAGCAGGATAGGACGGGAGCGGGGTAGTCAGCCCCAGCATTTT. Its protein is CASRIGRERGSQPQHF.

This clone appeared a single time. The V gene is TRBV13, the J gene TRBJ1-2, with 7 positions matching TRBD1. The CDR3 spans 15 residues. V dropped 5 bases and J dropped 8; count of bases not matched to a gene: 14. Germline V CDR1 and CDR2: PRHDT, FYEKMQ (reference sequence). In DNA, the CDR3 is TGTGCCAGCAGCCCGGCGAAGGGGGCGTCGGGGGGCTACACCTTC. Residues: CASSPAKGASGGYTF.

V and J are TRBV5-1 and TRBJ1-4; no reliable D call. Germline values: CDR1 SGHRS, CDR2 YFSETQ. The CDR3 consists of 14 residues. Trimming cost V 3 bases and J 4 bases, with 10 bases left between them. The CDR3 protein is CASSSVQNNEKLFF. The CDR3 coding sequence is TGCGCCAGCAGCTCCGTACAGAATAATGAAAAACTGTTTTTT. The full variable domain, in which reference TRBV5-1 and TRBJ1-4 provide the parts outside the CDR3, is KAGVTQTPRYLIKTRGQQVTLSCSPISGHRSVSWYQQTPGQGLQFLFEYFSETQRNKGNFPGRFSGRQFSNSRSEMNVSTLELGDSALYLCASSSVQNNEKLFFGSGTQLSVL.

The chain's CDR3 is CASSLRQYTGELFF. The CDR3 bases are TGTGCCAGCAGCTTAAGACAGTACACCGGGGAGCTGTTTTTT. This chain uses TRBV7-2 with TRBJ2-2, with D possibly TRBD1 on 5 matching bases. This CDR3 comprises 14 residues. Germline V lookup: CDR1 SGHTA, CDR2 FQGNSA. The V end was cut by 2 bases, the J end by 3 bases, with 7 bases between. Full variable domain (missing parts from reference TRBV7-2 and TRBJ2-2): GAGVSQSPSNKVTEKGKDVELRCDPISGHTALYWYRQSLGQGLEFLIYFQGNSAPDKSGLPSDRFSAERTGGSVSTLTIQRTQQEDSAVYLCASSLRQYTGELFFGEGSRLTVL.

The CDR3 loop is CASSQERIGGKNTEAFF. In nucleotides, the CDR3 is TGCGCCAGCAGCCAAGAGCGCATCGGGGGGAAGAACACTGAAGCTTTCTTT. This chain connects TRBV4-3 to TRBJ1-1; weak D call: TRBD1 (5 bases). Germline-derived CDR1 and CDR2 are LGHNA and YSLEER. The CDR3 totals 17 residues. V shed 0 bases and J shed 1 base, with 15 bases lying between them.

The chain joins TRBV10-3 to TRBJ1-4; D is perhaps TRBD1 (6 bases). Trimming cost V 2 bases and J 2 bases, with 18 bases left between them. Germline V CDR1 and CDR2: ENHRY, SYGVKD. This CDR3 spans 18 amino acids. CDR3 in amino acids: CAISETAGVVVTNEKLFF. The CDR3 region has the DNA TGTGCCATCAGTGAGACGGCAGGGGTTGTCGTGACTAATGAAAAACTGTTTTTT.

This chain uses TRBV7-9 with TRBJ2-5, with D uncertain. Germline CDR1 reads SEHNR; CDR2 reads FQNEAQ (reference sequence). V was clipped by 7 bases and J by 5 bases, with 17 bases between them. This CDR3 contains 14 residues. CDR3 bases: TGTGCCAGCATCGACTGGGGTGTAGGGGAGACCCAGTACTTC. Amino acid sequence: CASIDWGVGETQYF. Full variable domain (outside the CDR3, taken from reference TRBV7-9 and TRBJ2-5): DTGVSQNPRHKITKRGQNVTFRCDPISEHNRLYWYRQTLGQGPEFLTYFQNEAQLEKSRLLSDRFSAERPKGSFSTLEIQRTEQGDSAMYLCASIDWGVGETQYFGPGTRLLVL.

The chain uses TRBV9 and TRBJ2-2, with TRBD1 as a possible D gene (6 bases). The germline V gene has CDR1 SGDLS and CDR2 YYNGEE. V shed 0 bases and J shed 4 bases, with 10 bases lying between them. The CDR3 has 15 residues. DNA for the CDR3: TGTGCCAGCAGCGTAGACAGGGAGAGCACCGGGGAGCTGTTTTTT. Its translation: CASSVDRESTGELFF.

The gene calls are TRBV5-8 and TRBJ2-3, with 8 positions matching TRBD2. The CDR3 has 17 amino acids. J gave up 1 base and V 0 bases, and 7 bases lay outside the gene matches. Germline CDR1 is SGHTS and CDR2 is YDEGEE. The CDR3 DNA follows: TGTGCCAGCAGCTTGGCCTTCGGTAGCGGGGGCACAGATACGCAGTATTTT. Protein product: CASSLAFGSGGTDTQYF.